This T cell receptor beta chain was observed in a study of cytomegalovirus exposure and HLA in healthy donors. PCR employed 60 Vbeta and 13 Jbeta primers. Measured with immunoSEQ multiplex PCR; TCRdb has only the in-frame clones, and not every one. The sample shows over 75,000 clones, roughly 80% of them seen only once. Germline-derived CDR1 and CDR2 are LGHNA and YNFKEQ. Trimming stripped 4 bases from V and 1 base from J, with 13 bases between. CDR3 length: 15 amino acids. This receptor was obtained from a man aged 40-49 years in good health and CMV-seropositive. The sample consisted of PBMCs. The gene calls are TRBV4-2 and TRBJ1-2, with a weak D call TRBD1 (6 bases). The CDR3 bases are TGTGCCAGCAGCCCCGAACAGGGAAATAACTATGGCTACACCTTC. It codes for CASSPEQGNNYGYTF.